This T cell receptor beta chain emerged from a study of T cell responses to AZD1222 COVID-19 vaccine. The study's findings and limits: Repertoire sampling occurred only after the peak T cell response.

The V end lost 4 bases, the J end lost 2 bases, and 11 bases lay between the germline ends. CDR1 and CDR2 from the germline V gene are MNHEY and SMNVEV (reference sequence). The CDR3 runs to 14 residues. Sequencing was performed with immunoSEQ multiplex PCR; in TCRdb, only in-frame clones are kept and a portion is missing. This sample has 150,000 to 160,000 clones, with about nine tenths found just once. Concerning this clone itself: Its antigen is as yet unknown.

The material sequenced was peripheral blood, taken on day 0 of AZD1222 vaccination. This chain connects TRBV27 to TRBJ1-1; D gene ambiguous. The TCR originated in an adult in good health. The CDR3 DNA reads TGTGCCAGCAGTTCGCCCTCCAGAAACACTGAAGCTTTCTTT. It encodes CASSSPSRNTEAFF.